This T cell receptor (beta chain) was identified in a study of technical replicates of blood from a few donors. The protocol was immunoSEQ multiplex PCR, while the TCRdb copy is restricted to in-frame clones and leaves out a portion. The profile shows some 90,000 clones, roughly 95% of them singletons. Looked up from germline, CDR1 is MDHEN and CDR2 is SYDVKM. CDR3 length: 14 residues. With 7 bases removed from V and 9 bases from J, the gap between germline ends came to 19 bases. The chain recombines TRBV28 with TRBJ1-5; the D is unclear. Sequencing was done on a sample of T cells isolated from PBMCs. The receptor comes from a human donor in good health. CDR3 region: CASIQADGSGPQHF. In DNA, the CDR3 is TGTGCCAGCATCCAAGCGGACGGCTCAGGGCCCCAGCATTTT. The full variable domain, rest sourced from reference TRBV28 and TRBJ1-5, is DVKVTQSSRYLVKRTGEKVFLECVQDMDHENMFWYRQDPGLGLRLIYFSYDVKMKEKGDIPEGYSVSREKKERFSLILESASTNQTSMYLCASIQADGSGPQHFGDGTRLSIL.